This T cell receptor beta chain was captured in a study of shared clonotypes between healthy human individuals. Overall study results and limits: Memory subsets generally showed lower estimated richness than naive subsets.

Using immunoSEQ multiplex PCR, the repertoire was profiled, and TCRdb retains in-frame clones only, with some absent. This sample has 950,000 to 1,100,000 clones, with 65% to 80% found just once. In germline, CDR1 is SNHLY, CDR2 FYNNEI. V lost 4 bases and J lost 3, with 5 bases in between. The CDR3 loop spans 12 amino acids. Every donor, a Caucasian adult, lived in Nashville, Tennessee. A remark on this clone: Its specificity is not known. Other nucleotide sequences in the sample specify the same CDR3.

The sequencing sample was made of memory CD4+ T cells sorted from blood. Subset of the sample: CD45RA-negative fraction. This receptor was identified in a man in his late teens or twenties in good health. This chain connects TRBV2 to TRBJ2-3; D call uncertain. CDR3 residues: CASSVRTDTQYF. Written as DNA, the CDR3 is TGTGCCAGCAGTGTTCGTACAGATACGCAGTATTTT.